These 30 T cell receptor beta chains originate from one sample sequenced in a study of CD8 T cells in Susac syndrome. A quantity of about 0.5 to 1 ug RNA underwent reverse transcription using random hexamers. From the immunoSEQ multiplex PCR reads, TCRdb called clonotypes with MiXCR, one entry per CDR3 protein. The data contain under 200,000 distinct CDR3 sequences, around 96% of them singletons. Sequenced input: CD8+ T cells from PBMCs. Receptors were obtained from a human donor with multiple sclerosis.

This clonotype was seen a single time. V is TRBV1 and J is TRBJ2-1; the table calls TRBD2, which could not be checked here. TRBV1 represents a pseudogene. The CDR3 totals 15 residues. The CDR3 is CTSSQFAGGYNEQFF. CDR3 DNA: TGCACCAGCAGCCAATTTGCGGGAGGGTACAATGAGCAGTTCTTC.

The rearrangement uses TRBV3-1 and TRBJ2-3; TRBD2 might be the D (6 bases). The ends were cut back, 0 bases at V and 2 bases at J, with 12 bases in the middle. CDR1 is LGHDT and CDR2 is YNNKEL in the germline V gene (reference sequence). The CDR3 consists of 16 residues. In DNA form, the CDR3 reads TGTGCCAGCAGCCAAGATTGGGGACTTCCCACAGATACGCAGTATTTT. The encoded protein is CASSQDWGLPTDTQYF.

This chain connects TRBV27 to TRBJ2-2, with unresolved D. The CDR3 spans 14 residues. Germline CDR1 MNHEY, CDR2 SMNVEV (reference sequence). V dropped 1 base and J dropped 6 bases, with 9 bases sitting between them. In nucleotides, the CDR3 is TGTGCCAGCAGTTTATTCCTAGGCGCCGGGGAGCTGTTTTTT. Protein: CASSLFLGAGELFF.

The chain has TRBV19 and TRBJ2-1; possible D gene TRBD1, 5 bases. Germline assignment: CDR1 LNHDA and CDR2 SQIVND (reference sequence). The germline V and J ends were trimmed by 0 bases and 5 bases, with 11 bases remaining between them. The CDR3 runs 15 residues. CDR3 amino acids: CASSIEGAPNNEQFF. The CDR3 DNA reads TGTGCCAGTAGTATAGAAGGGGCCCCCAACAATGAGCAGTTCTTC.

V and J are TRBV12-3 or TRBV12-4 and TRBJ1-4; D unclear. Trimming took off 10 bases at V and 0 bases at J, with 9 bases between the two ends. The CDR3 has 13 amino acids. CDR3 amino acids: CATQRATNEKLFF. The CDR3 region has the DNA TGTGCCACCCAGAGGGCAACTAATGAAAAACTGTTTTTT.

The chain employs TRBV20-1 and TRBJ2-7; tentatively, D is TRBD1 (6 bases). CDR3 size: 13 residues. The germline V gene encodes CDR1 DFQATT and CDR2 SNEGSKA (reference sequence). V dropped 6 bases and J dropped 0 bases, with 12 bases sitting between them. The CDR3, as DNA: TGCAGTGCAGAAACAGGGATCTCCTACGAGCAGTACTTC. Its protein is CSAETGISYEQYF.

The rearrangement joins TRBV5-4 to TRBJ2-1; D gene unclear. The germline CDR1 and CDR2 sequences are SGHNT and YYREEE (reference sequence). V shed 1 base and J shed 10 bases, with 18 bases lying between them. The CDR3 runs 15 residues. CDR3 sequence: CASSLRAPNLPEQFF. The CDR3 bases are TGTGCCAGCAGCTTGAGGGCCCCCAATCTCCCGGAGCAGTTCTTC. The full variable domain, with the rest looked up from reference TRBV5-4 and TRBJ2-1, is ETGVTQSPTHLIKTRGQQVTLRCSSQSGHNTVSWYQQALGQGPQFIFQYYREEENGRGNFPPRFSGLQFPNYSSELNVNALELDDSALYLCASSLRAPNLPEQFFGPGTRLTVL.

CDR3 nucleotides: TGCAGCGTTGACAAAAATGAGCAGTTCTTC. Its translation: CSVDKNEQFF. The rearrangement uses TRBV29-1 and TRBJ2-1; no clear D gene. Trimming took off 3 bases at V and 7 bases at J, with 4 bases between the two ends. Germline CDR1 reads SQVTM; CDR2 reads ANQGSEA. CDR3 length: 10 amino acids.

This chain uses TRBV29-1 with TRBJ1-2; D perhaps matches TRBD1 (5 bases). The CDR3 length is 14 residues. Germline V gives CDR1 SQVTM, CDR2 ANQGSEA. V dropped 3 bases and J dropped 0 bases, with 11 bases sitting between them. Here the CDR3 DNA reads TGCAGCGTTGAGGGGCCGAAGACTAACTATGGCTACACCTTC. The encoded protein is CSVEGPKTNYGYTF.

This chain joins TRBV29-1 and TRBJ2-3; D call uncertain. CDR1 is SQVTM and CDR2 is ANQGSEA in the germline V gene. The length of the CDR3 is 15 residues. The V end lost 1 base, the J end lost 0 bases, and 11 bases lay between the germline ends. CDR3 DNA sequence: TGCAGCGTTGAAGGCACCGCACCTAGCACAGATACGCAGTATTTT. Translation gives CSVEGTAPSTDTQYF.

The chain uses TRBV12-3 or TRBV12-4 and TRBJ1-5, with 8 positions matching TRBD1. With V trimmed by 2 bases and J by 6 bases, 6 bases remained unmatched. This CDR3 is built from 15 residues. This CDR3 reads CASSLYQGAAQPQHF. CDR3 coding DNA: TGTGCCAGCAGTTTATACCAGGGGGCGGCTCAGCCCCAGCATTTT.

The genes are TRBV3-1 and TRBJ1-6; D not certain. CDR1 LGHDT and CDR2 YNNKEL come from the germline V gene (reference sequence). Trimming took off 0 bases at V and 7 bases at J, with 7 bases between the two ends. The CDR3 runs 14 residues. The CDR3 DNA reads as TGTGCCAGCAGCCAAGATATCCCCAATTCACCCCTCCACTTT. It encodes CASSQDIPNSPLHF.

The chain links TRBV14 to TRBJ2-7; 9 bases are a match to TRBD1. CDR3 length: 15 amino acids. V dropped 4 bases and J dropped 4; count of bases not matched to a gene: 8. Germline V lookup: CDR1 SGHDN, CDR2 FVKESK. This chain's CDR3 is CASSPPGTGRYEQYF. The CDR3 DNA reads as TGTGCCAGCAGCCCTCCCGGGACAGGGAGGTACGAGCAGTACTTC.

The chain joins TRBV7-9 to TRBJ2-1; D not certain. The CDR3 totals 16 residues. V was pared by 5 bases and J by 2 bases, with 16 bases between. The germline V gene encodes CDR1 SEHNR and CDR2 FQNEAQ (reference sequence). This CDR3 reads CASSTQVWSTYNEQFF. CDR3 DNA sequence: TGTGCCAGCAGCACCCAGGTTTGGTCAACCTACAATGAGCAGTTCTTC.

CDR3 sequence: CATSRLGGEFGYTF. The CDR3, as DNA: TGTGCCACCAGCAGGTTGGGGGGAGAATTTGGCTACACCTTC. V and J are TRBV15 and TRBJ1-2; D perhaps matches TRBD1 (5 bases). CDR3 size: 14 residues. The V and J ends lost 3 bases and 7 bases respectively, with 15 bases between them. In germline, CDR1 is LNHNV, CDR2 YYDKDF (reference sequence).

The chain links TRBV5-1 to TRBJ2-1, with TRBD2 matching 11 bases. Germline trimming cut 2 bases from V and 4 bases from J; bases unmatched to any gene: 2. The CDR3 totals 15 residues. Looked up from germline, CDR1 is SGHRS and CDR2 is YFSETQ. CDR3 amino acids: CASSFGTSGYNEQFF. The CDR3 nucleotides read TGCGCCAGCAGCTTCGGGACTAGCGGATACAATGAGCAGTTCTTC.

The chain combines TRBV7-8 with TRBJ2-1; no clear D. The CDR3 is 16 residues long. Trimming cost V 5 bases and J 9 bases, with 23 bases left between them. The germline V gene has CDR1 SGHVS and CDR2 FQNEAQ. The chain's CDR3 is CASSPSIGDVRGEQFF. CDR3 nucleotides: TGTGCCAGCAGCCCCTCCATTGGGGATGTTAGAGGTGAGCAGTTCTTC.

The chain carries TRBV20-1 and TRBJ2-3; 7 bases are a match to TRBD2. Germline CDR1 and CDR2: DFQATT and SNEGSKA (reference sequence). The ends lost 0 bases at V and 5 bases at J; junction bases unmatched: 5. The CDR3 sequence is 14 residues long. The CDR3 DNA follows: TGCAGTGCTAGAGAGGACGGGACTAAAGATACGCAGTATTTT. This translates into CSAREDGTKDTQYF.

V and J are TRBV3-1 and TRBJ2-7, with D perhaps matching TRBD2 (5 bases). Germline V gives CDR1 LGHDT, CDR2 YNNKEL (reference sequence). V dropped 4 bases and J dropped 6 bases, with 16 bases sitting between them. CDR3 length: 14 amino acids. The CDR3 reads CASSPRSKAGEQYF. DNA for the CDR3: TGTGCCAGCAGCCCCCGGTCGAAGGCGGGCGAGCAGTACTTC.

The chain links TRBV4-1 to TRBJ2-7; 9 nucleotides agree with TRBD2. V lost 1 base and J lost 2; bases outside the gene matches: 6. The CDR3 is 16 residues long. Germline CDR1 reads MGHRA; CDR2 reads YSYEKL. The CDR3 is CASSQAGTSFPYEQYF. In DNA form, the CDR3 reads TGCGCCAGCAGCCAAGCTGGGACTAGCTTCCCCTACGAGCAGTACTTC.

V and J are TRBV9 and TRBJ2-7, with TRBD1 identical over 10 bases. The CDR3 extends over 15 amino acids. V was clipped by 4 bases and J by 2 bases; unmatched bases: 6. Per the germline V gene, CDR1 is SGDLS and CDR2 is YYNGEE. For the CDR3, the DNA is TGTGCCAGCAGCCTAGGGACAGGGGCCACCTACGAGCAGTACTTC. It specifies CASSLGTGATYEQYF. Filled out from reference TRBV9 and TRBJ2-7, the complete variable domain reads DSGVTQTPKHLITATGQRVTLRCSPRSGDLSVYWYQQSLDQGLQFLIQYYNGEERAKGNILERFSAQQFPDLHSELNLSSLELGDSALYFCASSLGTGATYEQYFGPGTRLTVT.

The chain is built from TRBV3-1 and TRBJ2-5, with D possibly matching TRBD2 (5 bases). Germline CDR1 and CDR2: LGHDT and YNNKEL (reference sequence). This CDR3 comprises 17 residues. V lost 4 bases and J lost 4, with 22 bases in between. The CDR3 protein is CASSRSTHVGVTETQYF. The CDR3 nucleotides are TGTGCCAGCAGCCGATCAACCCATGTGGGAGTCACAGAGACCCAGTACTTC.

A single count supports this clonotype. This sequence joins TRBV12-3 or TRBV12-4 and TRBJ1-5; TRBD1 matches 7 bases. V dropped 5 bases and J dropped 7; count of bases not matched to a gene: 5. The CDR3 loop spans 13 amino acids. The CDR3 bases are TGTGCCAGCAGTGCAGGACAGGCCCAGCCCCAGCATTTT. Translated: CASSAGQAQPQHF.

In its sample, this clonotype was seen once. V and J are TRBV5-1 and TRBJ2-1, with a possible D match to TRBD2 (5 bases). In germline, CDR1 is SGHRS, CDR2 YFSETQ. The CDR3 is made up of 15 amino acids. Trimming shortened V by 4 bases and J by 2 bases, and 13 bases separated the two germline ends. The CDR3 DNA sequence: TGCGCCAGCAGCCTTCAAGCGGATCCCTACAATGAGCAGTTCTTC. Translated: CASSLQADPYNEQFF.

This clonotype was detected a few times. This chain uses TRBV7-9 with TRBJ1-2; a possible D gene is TRBD1 (5 bases). Germline CDR1 and CDR2: SEHNR and FQNEAQ (reference sequence). Trimming shortened V by 1 base and J by 6 bases, and 12 bases separated the two germline ends. CDR3 length: 14 residues. The CDR3 DNA reads as TGTGCCAGCAGCTTAGAGGCAGGGATCGATGGCTACACCTTC. Protein product: CASSLEAGIDGYTF.

The rearrangement uses TRBV4-1 and TRBJ2-5, with a possible D match to TRBD2 (6 bases). The CDR3 has 15 amino acids. The V end was cut by 6 bases, the J end by 5 bases, with 19 bases between. Germline V gives CDR1 MGHRA, CDR2 YSYEKL. The CDR3 nucleotides are TGCGCCAGCAGTGCCATACCTAGACTAGACGAGACCCAGTACTTC. As protein: CASSAIPRLDETQYF.

This chain connects TRBV20-1 to TRBJ2-1; D is possibly TRBD2 (6 bases). V dropped 0 bases and J dropped 0 bases, with 9 bases sitting between them. The CDR3 covers 15 residues. Germline loops: CDR1 DFQATT, CDR2 SNEGSKA (reference sequence). In DNA, the CDR3 is TGCAGTGCTAGAGAGGACGGGAGCTCCTACAATGAGCAGTTCTTC. This translates into CSAREDGSSYNEQFF.

The V call is TRBV4-1, the J call TRBJ2-7; D is perhaps TRBD1 (6 bases). V was trimmed by 6 bases and J by 0 bases, leaving 12 bases between them. The CDR3 length is 14 residues. Germline V gives CDR1 MGHRA, CDR2 YSYEKL. Here the CDR3 reads CASSRAGDSYEQYF. The CDR3 DNA reads as TGCGCCAGCAGTCGAGCAGGGGACTCCTACGAGCAGTACTTC.

The J gene is TRBJ2-5, the V gene TRBV24-1; D not resolved. The CDR3 totals 11 residues. Germline V gene lookup returns CDR1 KGHDR and CDR2 SFDVKD. Trimming took 6 bases from V and 5 from J, leaving 6 bases between them. CDR3 protein: CATSLGETQYF. CDR3 in DNA: TGTGCCACCAGTCTGGGCGAGACCCAGTACTTC.

V usage is TRBV2 and J usage is TRBJ1-5; D is perhaps TRBD1 (5 bases). The V gene's germline CDR1 is SNHLY and CDR2 FYNNEI. V was trimmed by 5 bases and J by 6 bases, leaving 11 bases between them. This CDR3 contains 13 residues. CDR3 bases: TGTGCCAGCAGTTCGATGGGGGGTCAGCCCCAGCATTTT. This codes for CASSSMGGQPQHF.